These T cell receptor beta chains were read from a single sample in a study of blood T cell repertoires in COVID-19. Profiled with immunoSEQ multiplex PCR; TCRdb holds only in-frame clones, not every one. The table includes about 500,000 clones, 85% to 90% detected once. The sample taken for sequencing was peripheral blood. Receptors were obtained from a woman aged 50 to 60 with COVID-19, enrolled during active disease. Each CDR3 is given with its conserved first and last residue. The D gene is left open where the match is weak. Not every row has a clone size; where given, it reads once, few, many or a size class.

CDR3 DNA: TGTGCCAGCAGCTCTGGGACAGCCACCGGGGAGCTGTTTTTT; CDR3 protein: CASSSGTATGELFF; V gene: TRBV5-4; J gene: TRBJ2-2; D gene: TRBD1; clone size: -
CDR3 DNA: TGTGCCTGGAGTGGGCAGGGGGGAACTGAAGCTTTCTTT; CDR3 protein: CAWSGQGGTEAFF; V gene: TRBV30; J gene: TRBJ1-1; D gene: TRBD1; clone size: -
CDR3 DNA: TGTGCCTGGAGTGGGGGAGAATATGGCTACACCTTC; CDR3 protein: CAWSGGEYGYTF; V gene: TRBV30; J gene: TRBJ1-2; D gene: -; clone size: -
CDR3 DNA: TGTGCCAGCAGTCTAGACAACCAGCCCCAGCATTTT; CDR3 protein: CASSLDNQPQHF; V gene: TRBV12-3/TRBV12-4; J gene: TRBJ1-5; D gene: -; clone size: -
CDR3 DNA: TGTGCCAGCAGTAACGTCAGGATGCTACACGAGCAGTACTTC; CDR3 protein: CASSNVRMLHEQYF; V gene: TRBV6-2/TRBV6-3; J gene: TRBJ2-7; D gene: -; clone size: once
CDR3 DNA: TGTGCCAGCAGCTTAGGCGGGGGGATGTCAGATACGCAGTATTTT; CDR3 protein: CASSLGGGMSDTQYF; V gene: TRBV11-3; J gene: TRBJ2-3; D gene: TRBD2; clone size: -
CDR3 DNA: TGTGCCAGCAGTTTTACAGGTTCTCCGAATGAAAAACTGTTTTTT; CDR3 protein: CASSFTGSPNEKLFF; V gene: TRBV28; J gene: TRBJ1-4; D gene: -; clone size: -
CDR3 DNA: TGTGCCTGGAGTGGACAGGGGGCAAGTGGCTACACCTTC; CDR3 protein: CAWSGQGASGYTF; V gene: TRBV30; J gene: TRBJ1-2; D gene: TRBD1; clone size: -
CDR3 DNA: TGTGCCAGCACCTCCTCCGATGAGCAGTTCTTC; CDR3 protein: CASTSSDEQFF; V gene: TRBV11-1; J gene: TRBJ2-1; D gene: -; clone size: -
CDR3 DNA: TGCGCCAGCAGCTTGATACAGGGACATGGCACTGAAGCTTTCTTT; CDR3 protein: CASSLIQGHGTEAFF; V gene: TRBV5-1; J gene: TRBJ1-1; D gene: -; clone size: few
CDR3 DNA: TGTGCCAGCTCACTAGGGCAGGGGGGAACTGAAGCTTTCTTT; CDR3 protein: CASSLGQGGTEAFF; V gene: TRBV18; J gene: TRBJ1-1; D gene: TRBD1; clone size: once
CDR3 DNA: TGTGCCAGCAGTCCCCAGGGTGTTGATGAAAAACTGTTTTTT; CDR3 protein: CASSPQGVDEKLFF; V gene: TRBV27; J gene: TRBJ1-4; D gene: -; clone size: -
CDR3 DNA: TGTGCCAGCAGCCAAGTCGTGGGGGCCCAGGGCGAGCAGTACTTC; CDR3 protein: CASSQVVGAQGEQYF; V gene: TRBV3-1/TRBV3-2; J gene: TRBJ2-7; D gene: -; clone size: -
CDR3 DNA: TGTGCCAGCAGCTTAGCGGGGACAGGGGTTGAAGCTTTCTTT; CDR3 protein: CASSLAGTGVEAFF; V gene: TRBV7-2; J gene: TRBJ1-1; D gene: TRBD1; clone size: -
CDR3 DNA: TGTGCCAGTAGCCCTCGGGCCTACAATGAGCAGTTCTTC; CDR3 protein: CASSPRAYNEQFF; V gene: TRBV19; J gene: TRBJ2-1; D gene: -; clone size: -
CDR3 DNA: TGTGCCAGCAGCTCGGACCTTGGAAGGGGGGGAATCTATGGCTACACCTTC; CDR3 protein: CASSSDLGRGGIYGYTF; V gene: TRBV5-4; J gene: TRBJ1-2; D gene: -; clone size: -
CDR3 DNA: TGTGCCAGCTATCAGGGTCACTCTGGAAACACCATATATTTT; CDR3 protein: CASYQGHSGNTIYF; V gene: TRBV6-5; J gene: TRBJ1-3; D gene: -; clone size: -
CDR3 DNA: TGTGCCAGCAGGCCCGGTCTTATGGGCGGCTACACCTTC; CDR3 protein: CASRPGLMGGYTF; V gene: TRBV5-4; J gene: TRBJ1-2; D gene: -; clone size: -
CDR3 DNA: TGTGCCAGCAGTCCCGACAGGGGTCAAGGTGAGCAGTTCTTC; CDR3 protein: CASSPDRGQGEQFF; V gene: TRBV27; J gene: TRBJ2-1; D gene: TRBD1; clone size: once
CDR3 DNA: TGTGCCAGCAGCCCCCCGGGTAACACCATATATTTT; CDR3 protein: CASSPPGNTIYF; V gene: TRBV7-6; J gene: TRBJ1-3; D gene: -; clone size: -
CDR3 DNA: TGTGCCAGCAGCCGTCGATCCAGGAACACTGAAGCTTTCTTT; CDR3 protein: CASSRRSRNTEAFF; V gene: TRBV3-1/TRBV3-2; J gene: TRBJ1-1; D gene: -; clone size: -
CDR3 DNA: TGTGCCAGTACCACAGGGGTCCAGGGCGCCGCCAACGTCCTGACTTTC; CDR3 protein: CASTTGVQGAANVLTF; V gene: TRBV19; J gene: TRBJ2-6; D gene: TRBD1; clone size: -
CDR3 DNA: TGTGCCAGCAGCTTAATTACCGGGACAGGGGGCAATCAGCCCCAGCATTTT; CDR3 protein: CASSLITGTGGNQPQHF; V gene: TRBV7-9; J gene: TRBJ1-5; D gene: TRBD1; clone size: -
CDR3 DNA: TGCGCCAGCAGCTTGGGGCACAACGAGCAGTACTTC; CDR3 protein: CASSLGHNEQYF; V gene: TRBV5-1; J gene: TRBJ2-7; D gene: -; clone size: few
CDR3 DNA: TGTGCCAGCAGCTACGGACAGGGGTCAGAAGCTTTCTTT; CDR3 protein: CASSYGQGSEAFF; V gene: TRBV7-6; J gene: TRBJ1-1; D gene: TRBD1; clone size: few
CDR3 DNA: TGTGCCAGCAGCCAAGAATCGAGGACTGAAGCTTTCTTT; CDR3 protein: CASSQESRTEAFF; V gene: TRBV3-1/TRBV3-2; J gene: TRBJ1-1; D gene: -; clone size: -
CDR3 DNA: TGTGCTAGTGGTTTGGTACTGGAGGCAACTAATGAAAAACTGTTTTTT; CDR3 protein: CASGLVLEATNEKLFF; V gene: TRBV12-5; J gene: TRBJ1-4; D gene: -; clone size: -
CDR3 DNA: TGCGCCAGCAGCTTGACGGGGGAGTATGGCTACACCTTC; CDR3 protein: CASSLTGEYGYTF; V gene: TRBV5-1; J gene: TRBJ1-2; D gene: -; clone size: -
CDR3 DNA: TGTGCCAGTATCCCAACAGCGGGGGTGAACTATGGCTACACCTTC; CDR3 protein: CASIPTAGVNYGYTF; V gene: TRBV19; J gene: TRBJ1-2; D gene: -; clone size: -
CDR3 DNA: TGCAGTGCTAGTAGGGGGGGATCCGAGGAAAAACTGTTTTTT; CDR3 protein: CSASRGGSEEKLFF; V gene: TRBV20-1; J gene: TRBJ1-4; D gene: -; clone size: -
CDR3 DNA: TGTGCCAGCAGCATTGACAGGGATGGCTACACCTTC; CDR3 protein: CASSIDRDGYTF; V gene: TRBV11-2; J gene: TRBJ1-2; D gene: TRBD1; clone size: -
CDR3 DNA: TGTGCCAGCAGCTTAGCGCGGCCTAGCGGGGGCTACGAGCAGTACTTC; CDR3 protein: CASSLARPSGGYEQYF; V gene: TRBV7-9; J gene: TRBJ2-7; D gene: TRBD2; clone size: -
CDR3 DNA: TGTGCCAGCACTAAAAGGGGGGGCGTTGAAGCTTTCTTT; CDR3 protein: CASTKRGGVEAFF; V gene: TRBV12-3/TRBV12-4; J gene: TRBJ1-1; D gene: -; clone size: -
CDR3 DNA: TGTGCCACCAGAGGACAGGGTCAGGGTACGCAGTATTTT; CDR3 protein: CATRGQGQGTQYF; V gene: TRBV24-1; J gene: TRBJ2-3; D gene: TRBD1; clone size: -
CDR3 DNA: TGCGCCAGCAGTGGGATACCACCGGGACTAGCGAGTGCCTACAATGAGCAGTTCTTC; CDR3 protein: CASSGIPPGLASAYNEQFF; V gene: TRBV10-1; J gene: TRBJ2-1; D gene: TRBD2; clone size: -
CDR3 DNA: TGTGCCAGCAGCCTAGCGACCAGGGGAGATACGCAGTATTTT; CDR3 protein: CASSLATRGDTQYF; V gene: TRBV7-9; J gene: TRBJ2-3; D gene: -; clone size: once
CDR3 DNA: TGTGCCAGCAGTATCAGGGGGGAGCAGTACTTC; CDR3 protein: CASSIRGEQYF; V gene: TRBV12-3/TRBV12-4; J gene: TRBJ2-7; D gene: TRBD1; clone size: -
CDR3 DNA: TGTGCCAGCAGTCCCTGGACAGTAGAAACTGAAGCTTTCTTT; CDR3 protein: CASSPWTVETEAFF; V gene: TRBV27; J gene: TRBJ1-1; D gene: -; clone size: -
CDR3 DNA: TGTGCCTGGGGGACATTTAACACTGAAGCTTTCTTT; CDR3 protein: CAWGTFNTEAFF; V gene: TRBV30; J gene: TRBJ1-1; D gene: -; clone size: -
CDR3 DNA: TGTGCCAGCATGAGCGACTCCTACGAGCAGTACTTC; CDR3 protein: CASMSDSYEQYF; V gene: TRBV2; J gene: TRBJ2-7; D gene: -; clone size: -
CDR3 DNA: TGCAGCGCGGGACACCCGAACACTGAAGCTTTCTTT; CDR3 protein: CSAGHPNTEAFF; V gene: TRBV29-1; J gene: TRBJ1-1; D gene: -; clone size: -
CDR3 DNA: TGTGCCATCAGCGCCGGGACAGGGACCTACGAGCAGTACTTC; CDR3 protein: CAISAGTGTYEQYF; V gene: TRBV10-3; J gene: TRBJ2-7; D gene: TRBD1; clone size: -
CDR3 DNA: TGTGCCAGCAGTCCGGGGGGGCCGATGGGGACCCAGTACTTC; CDR3 protein: CASSPGGPMGTQYF; V gene: TRBV6-5; J gene: TRBJ2-5; D gene: TRBD2; clone size: -
CDR3 DNA: TGTGCCAGCAGCCTCTCACTCCCGGGACAGGGGTTACAAGAGACCCAGTACTTC; CDR3 protein: CASSLSLPGQGLQETQYF; V gene: TRBV7-6; J gene: TRBJ2-5; D gene: TRBD1; clone size: once
CDR3 DNA: TGTGCCTGGGACAGGTTGAATCAGCCCCAGCATTTT; CDR3 protein: CAWDRLNQPQHF; V gene: TRBV30; J gene: TRBJ1-5; D gene: -; clone size: -
CDR3 DNA: TGTGCCAGCAGCCCAAGGGGGTCCGGGGAGCTGTTTTTT; CDR3 protein: CASSPRGSGELFF; V gene: TRBV5-4; J gene: TRBJ2-2; D gene: -; clone size: -
CDR3 DNA: TGTGCCAGCAGCACACAGGGTATCAATGAGCAGTTCTTC; CDR3 protein: CASSTQGINEQFF; V gene: TRBV7-3; J gene: TRBJ2-1; D gene: -; clone size: -
CDR3 DNA: TGTGCCAGCGTTAAAGGGACTTTACTCTACGAGCAGTACTTC; CDR3 protein: CASVKGTLLYEQYF; V gene: TRBV6-5; J gene: TRBJ2-7; D gene: -; clone size: -
CDR3 DNA: TGTGCCAGTAAAAACAGCCTCAGGGGCGTTAATTCACCCCTCCACTTT; CDR3 protein: CASKNSLRGVNSPLHF; V gene: TRBV19; J gene: TRBJ1-6; D gene: -; clone size: -
CDR3 DNA: TGTGCCAGCAGCCCGTGGGGCGCCGGCACAGATACGCAGTATTTT; CDR3 protein: CASSPWGAGTDTQYF; V gene: TRBV7-2; J gene: TRBJ2-3; D gene: -; clone size: -
CDR3 DNA: TGTGCCAGCTCACCCGAAAGGGGGATTAATGAAAAACTGTTTTTT; CDR3 protein: CASSPERGINEKLFF; V gene: TRBV18; J gene: TRBJ1-4; D gene: -; clone size: -
CDR3 DNA: TGCAGCGTACAGGGGGACTTCCTAGGCCTGAACACTGAAGCTTTCTTT; CDR3 protein: CSVQGDFLGLNTEAFF; V gene: TRBV29-1; J gene: TRBJ1-1; D gene: TRBD1; clone size: few
CDR3 DNA: TGTGCCAGCAGCAAAACAGGGGGCGCGAATCAGCCCCAGCATTTT; CDR3 protein: CASSKTGGANQPQHF; V gene: TRBV6-5; J gene: TRBJ1-5; D gene: TRBD1; clone size: -
CDR3 DNA: TGTGCCAGCAGCCTCCTAGCGGGCCTCGTCAATGAGCAGTTCTTC; CDR3 protein: CASSLLAGLVNEQFF; V gene: TRBV3-1/TRBV3-2; J gene: TRBJ2-1; D gene: TRBD2; clone size: -
CDR3 DNA: TGCAGCGTTCGGGAACTAGCGGGGGCCGACGCCACAGATACGCAGTATTTT; CDR3 protein: CSVRELAGADATDTQYF; V gene: TRBV29-1; J gene: TRBJ2-3; D gene: TRBD2; clone size: -
CDR3 DNA: TGTGCCAGCAGCGCCGGGGGCCTAGCGGGGGAAAATGAGCAGTTCTTC; CDR3 protein: CASSAGGLAGENEQFF; V gene: TRBV9; J gene: TRBJ2-1; D gene: TRBD2; clone size: -
CDR3 DNA: TGCGCCAGCAGTGAAGGCGGGGGGACTTACGAGCAGTACTTC; CDR3 protein: CASSEGGGTYEQYF; V gene: TRBV10-2; J gene: TRBJ2-7; D gene: TRBD2; clone size: -
CDR3 DNA: TGTGCCAGCAGTGCGGGGGGGGCCTCCCTTTACAATGAGCAGTTCTTC; CDR3 protein: CASSAGGASLYNEQFF; V gene: TRBV6-1; J gene: TRBJ2-1; D gene: TRBD2; clone size: -
CDR3 DNA: TGTGCCAGCAGCTTGGGGTTAACAGGGGATACGCAGTATTTT; CDR3 protein: CASSLGLTGDTQYF; V gene: TRBV11-2; J gene: TRBJ2-3; D gene: -; clone size: -
CDR3 DNA: TGTGCCTGGAGTCGGCGGGATGAGCAGTTCTTC; CDR3 protein: CAWSRRDEQFF; V gene: TRBV30; J gene: TRBJ2-1; D gene: -; clone size: -